The next 15 T cell receptor beta chains were all read from a single sample in a study of T cell responses to AZD1222 COVID-19 vaccine. Data came from immunoSEQ multiplex PCR; TCRdb stores just in-frame clones and leaves some out. The data show more than 150,000 clones, with roughly 93% seen just once and roughly 9.8% held by the top ten. The sample consisted of peripheral blood, taken on day 0 of AZD1222 vaccination. Every receptor here comes from an adult in good health.

This rearrangement joins TRBV30 to TRBJ2-5; 7 positions agree with TRBD1. V lost 3 bases to trimming and J lost 5 bases; unmatched junction nucleotides: 15. Germline values: CDR1 GTSNPN, CDR2 SVGIG (reference sequence). The CDR3 runs 16 residues. CDR3 DNA: TGTGCCTGGAGCCTCACGGACAGGCTTCTTGGGGAGACCCAGTACTTC. As protein: CAWSLTDRLLGETQYF. Based on the CDR3 plus reference TRBV30 and TRBJ2-5, the full variable domain is SQTIHQWPATLVQPVGSPLSLECTVEGTSNPNLYWYRQAAGRGLQLLFYSVGIGQISSEVPQNLSASRPQDRQFILSSKKLLLSDSGFYLCAWSLTDRLLGETQYFGPGTRLLVL.

V usage is TRBV29-1 and J usage is TRBJ2-1; TRBD2 matches 7 bases. Looked up from germline, CDR1 is SQVTM and CDR2 is ANQGSEA. The CDR3 sequence is 13 residues long. Germline trimming cut 4 bases from V and 8 bases from J; bases unmatched to any gene: 8. CDR3 DNA: TGCAGCGTTGTGGGGGACTATGGGGATGAGCAGTTCTTC. Translated: CSVVGDYGDEQFF.

V and J are TRBV4-2 and TRBJ2-7; D perhaps matches TRBD2 (5 bases). Trimming took 1 base from V and 0 from J, leaving 10 bases between them. The CDR3 consists of 15 residues. Germline V gene sequence: CDR1 LGHNA, CDR2 YNFKEQ. CDR3 DNA sequence: TGTGCCAGCAGCCAAGGCAGAGGGTCCTCCTACGAGCAGTACTTC. It encodes CASSQGRGSSYEQYF.

The genes are TRBV4-3 and TRBJ2-2, with 8 bases lining up with TRBD2. CDR1 and CDR2 (germline): LGHNA, YSLEER. The CDR3 extends over 15 amino acids. V lost 4 bases, J lost 4 bases, and 5 bases stayed unmatched. In DNA form, the CDR3 reads TGCGCCAGCAGCCTCGGGGGGGGTGCCACCGGGGAGCTGTTTTTT. Encoded protein: CASSLGGGATGELFF.

The chain is built from TRBV30 and TRBJ2-5; D unresolved. The CDR3 loop spans 13 amino acids. CDR1 and CDR2 from the germline V gene are GTSNPN and SVGIG (reference sequence). The V end was cut by 3 bases, the J end by 1 base, with 9 bases between. The CDR3 sequence is CAWSWGLQETQYF. CDR3 bases: TGTGCCTGGAGCTGGGGTCTCCAAGAGACCCAGTACTTC.

The chain uses TRBV6-1 and TRBJ2-2, with 11 nucleotides matching TRBD2. Trimming cost V 4 bases and J 4 bases; bases outside gene matches: 11. Germline CDR1 and CDR2: MNHNS and SASEGT. The CDR3 runs 18 residues. CDR3 in amino acids: CASSALGTSGSFTGELFF. The CDR3 nucleotides are TGTGCCAGCAGTGCCCTAGGCACTAGCGGGAGTTTCACCGGGGAGCTGTTTTTT.

This chain joins TRBV18 and TRBJ2-2; a weak D match, TRBD2 (6 bases). V was shortened by 1 base and J by 2 bases, with 14 bases between the two germline ends. CDR3 length: 17 residues. Germline V gene sequence: CDR1 KGHSH, CDR2 LQKENI. The CDR3: CASSPLTGADNTGELFF. For the CDR3, the DNA is TGTGCCAGCTCACCACTGACGGGAGCAGATAACACCGGGGAGCTGTTTTTT.

This chain uses TRBV28 with TRBJ2-7; no definite D call. The CDR3 loop spans 14 amino acids. CDR1 and CDR2 from the germline V gene are MDHEN and SYDVKM. V lost 4 bases, J lost 0 bases, and 10 bases lay in between. The CDR3 sequence is CASSYSSASYEQYF. CDR3 coding DNA: TGTGCCAGCAGTTACAGTTCGGCCTCCTACGAGCAGTACTTC.

The genes are TRBV21-1 and TRBJ2-3; TRBD2, the D gene given by the table, was not confirmed from the DNA. TRBV21-1 is a pseudogene. The CDR3 has 16 residues. CDR3 region: CASREGLAGSSDTQYF. In nucleotides, the CDR3 is TGTGCCAGCAGAGAAGGACTAGCGGGATCCTCGGATACGCAGTATTTT.

V and J are TRBV6-7 and TRBJ2-7, with 12 nucleotides matching TRBD2. TRBV6-7 is an ORF for which the function is uncertain. The CDR3 totals 15 residues. The V and J ends lost 7 bases and 5 bases, in that order; junction bases with no gene match: 9. The CDR3 spells CASTATSGRCNEQYF. The DNA for the CDR3 is TGTGCCAGCACCGCGACTAGCGGGAGATGCAACGAGCAGTACTTC.

This clone was picked up one time. The V gene is TRBV6-2 or TRBV6-3, the J gene TRBJ2-7, with D possibly being TRBD1 or TRBD2 (5 bases each). Germline values: CDR1 MNHEY, CDR2 SVGEGT. Trimming removed 0 bases from V and 5 bases from J, with 14 bases in between. CDR3 length: 15 residues. DNA for the CDR3: TGTGCCAGCAGTTACTCGGGGGACGGCGGGCACGAGCAGTACTTC. Protein: CASSYSGDGGHEQYF.

The chain joins TRBV29-1 to TRBJ1-5; 7 nucleotides align to TRBD1. CDR3 length: 13 amino acids. With V trimmed by 5 bases and J by 2 bases, 3 bases remained unmatched. Germline values: CDR1 SQVTM, CDR2 ANQGSEA. CDR3 nucleotides: TGCAGCGTTTCCACAGGGGGCAATCAGCCCCAGCATTTT. Its protein is CSVSTGGNQPQHF.

J is TRBJ1-1 and V is TRBV10-3, with 8 bases identical to TRBD1. CDR1 and CDR2 (germline): ENHRY, SYGVKD. With 4 bases clipped from V and 1 base from J, the junction kept 11 bases outside the gene matches. CDR3 length: 17 residues. CDR3 protein: CAISGGATGTGNTEAFF. The CDR3 region has the DNA TGTGCCATCAGTGGAGGCGCGACCGGGACAGGGAACACTGAAGCTTTCTTT.

This chain links TRBV9 with TRBJ1-1; 7 nucleotides align to TRBD1. Germline loops: CDR1 SGDLS, CDR2 YYNGEE. The CDR3 runs 17 residues. V trimming: 0 bases; J trimming: 6 bases; junction bases outside the gene matches: 14. The CDR3, as DNA: TGTGCCAGCAGCGTAGAGGCCGGAGGGGGCGGAAAGGCTGAAGCTTTCTTT. Amino acids: CASSVEAGGGGKAEAFF.

The V and J genes are TRBV14 and TRBJ2-2, with 9 bases identical to TRBD2. V gave up 3 bases and J gave up 6 bases; unmatched junction bases: 11. The V gene's germline CDR1 is SGHDN and CDR2 FVKESK. This CDR3 is 17 amino acids long. Here the CDR3 reads CASSQGGRALRAGELFF. CDR3 sequence (DNA): TGTGCCAGCAGCCAGGGCGGGAGGGCCCTCCGGGCCGGGGAGCTGTTTTTT.